This T cell receptor beta chain is from a study of CD4 and CD8 cells across lung adenocarcinoma regions. Donors had localized lung adenocarcinoma, a non-small cell lung cancer. V was shortened by 6 bases and J by 1 base, with 11 bases between the two germline ends. The CDR3 extends over 14 amino acids. Germline CDR1 reads MNHNS; CDR2 reads SASEGT. MiXCR, run by TCRdb on the PCR reads, gives a single entry per CDR3 protein. The repertoire includes about 12,000 distinct CDR3 sequences, under 75% of them detected once, and about 36% sits in the top ten. This clonotype has ten or more counts. The chain joins TRBV6-1 to TRBJ2-3; D perhaps matches TRBD2 (7 bases). Sample: CD8+ T cells from the margin of a lung tumor. This receptor was taken from a female donor with lung adenocarcinoma. The CD4 and CD8 labels of this study may be unreliable. The CDR3 bases are TGTGCCAGCAGGCTCGGGGGGCGCACAGATACGCAGTATTTT. Protein product: CASRLGGRTDTQYF.